The 9 T cell receptor beta chains below were found in one sample sequenced in a study of blood T cell repertoires in COVID-19. The data were produced by immunoSEQ multiplex PCR, yet TCRdb's version contains in-frame clones alone and is incomplete. The table shows approximately 240,000 clones, with roughly 80% occurring only once. The sequenced sample consisted of peripheral blood. These receptor sequences come from a woman in her fifties or sixties who had recovered from COVID-19.

This sequence joins TRBV15 and TRBJ2-2, with TRBD1 matching 7 bases. V was pared by 5 bases and J by 3 bases, with 12 bases of the junction left unmatched. This CDR3 is 17 amino acids long. Germline CDR1 and CDR2: LNHNV and YYDKDF (reference sequence). The CDR3 region is CATSDMRQGGDTGELFF. The CDR3 bases are TGTGCCACCAGCGATATGCGACAGGGTGGCGACACCGGGGAGCTGTTTTTT.

This clone was recorded a few times. The chain links TRBV7-2 to TRBJ2-3; D not resolved. The CDR3 is 13 amino acids. Germline loops: CDR1 SGHTA, CDR2 FQGNSA. Trimming pared 3 bases from V and 2 bases from J, leaving 6 bases between. CDR3 in amino acids: CASSLAFTDTQYF. The CDR3 bases are TGTGCCAGCAGCTTGGCATTCACAGATACGCAGTATTTT. Variable domain in full (rest from reference TRBV7-2 and TRBJ2-3): GAGVSQSPSNKVTEKGKDVELRCDPISGHTALYWYRQSLGQGLEFLIYFQGNSAPDKSGLPSDRFSAERTGGSVSTLTIQRTQQEDSAVYLCASSLAFTDTQYFGPGTRLTVL.

V is TRBV7-9 and J is TRBJ2-5; D possibly corresponds to TRBD2 (7 bases). Trimming left V 5 bases short and J 1 base short, with 14 bases between. Germline-derived CDR1 and CDR2 are SEHNR and FQNEAQ (reference sequence). CDR3 length: 15 amino acids. CDR3 region: CASSRKGGIQETQYF. The CDR3 bases are TGTGCCAGCAGCCGCAAGGGGGGGATCCAAGAGACCCAGTACTTC.

The gene calls are TRBV11-2 and TRBJ1-2; D might be TRBD1 (6 bases). The CDR3 contains 15 residues. The V end lost 7 bases, the J end lost 5 bases, and 20 bases lay between the germline ends. Germline CDR1 SGHAT, CDR2 FQNNGV. The CDR3 here is CASTQLGGRRYGYTF. The DNA for the CDR3 is TGTGCCAGCACCCAACTGGGGGGGCGGAGGTATGGCTACACCTTC. Together with reference TRBV11-2 and TRBJ1-2, the CDR3 gives the full variable domain: EAGVAQSPRYKIIEKRQSVAFWCNPISGHATLYWYQQILGQGPKLLIQFQNNGVVDDSQLPKDRFSAERLKGVDSTLKIQPAKLEDSAVYLCASTQLGGRRYGYTFGSGTRLTVV.

This sequence joins TRBV5-1 and TRBJ2-7; tentatively, D is TRBD1 (6 bases). V dropped 2 bases and J dropped 7 bases, with 13 bases sitting between them. CDR1 and CDR2 from the germline V gene are SGHRS and YFSETQ. This CDR3 has 13 residues. CDR3 nucleotides: TGCGCCAGCAGCTTTTGGGGGCCGGGGGAGCAGTACTTC. Amino acids: CASSFWGPGEQYF.

This clone was detected a few times. The V and J genes are TRBV18 and TRBJ1-2; 9 positions agree with TRBD1. This CDR3 is 14 amino acids long. From germline, CDR1 is KGHSH and CDR2 LQKENI. V gave up 3 bases and J gave up 8 bases; unmatched junction bases: 7. CDR3 sequence (DNA): TGTGCCAGCTCACCTGTGGACAGGGGAAGGGGCTACACCTTC. It specifies CASSPVDRGRGYTF. The whole variable domain, filled in from reference TRBV18 and TRBJ1-2, reads NAGVMQNPRHLVRRRGQEARLRCSPMKGHSHVYWYRQLPEEGLKFMVYLQKENIIDESGMPKERFSAEFPKEGPSILRIQQVVRGDSAAYFCASSPVDRGRGYTFGSGTRLTVV.

The chain combines TRBV5-4 with TRBJ2-6; D is possibly TRBD1 (6 bases). The ends were cut back, 0 bases at V and 2 bases at J, with 6 bases in the middle. The CDR3 consists of 15 residues. Germline V gives CDR1 SGHNT, CDR2 YYREEE (reference sequence). This CDR3 is CASSLEGAGANVLTF. CDR3 sequence (DNA): TGTGCCAGCAGCTTGGAGGGGGCTGGGGCCAACGTCCTGACTTTC.

This chain uses TRBV25-1 with TRBJ2-2, with 7 nucleotides matching TRBD2. V dropped 1 base and J dropped 1; count of bases not matched to a gene: 6. The CDR3 has 17 residues. Germline loops: CDR1 MGHDK, CDR2 SYGVNS. The CDR3 loop is CASSEWQAGRNTGELFF. In DNA form, the CDR3 reads TGTGCCAGCAGTGAATGGCAAGCGGGGAGGAACACCGGGGAGCTGTTTTTT.

The genes are TRBV4-2 and TRBJ2-3; 12 nucleotides line up with TRBD2. V gave up 2 bases and J gave up 8 bases; unmatched junction bases: 11. The CDR3 contains 17 residues. Germline-derived CDR1 and CDR2 are LGHNA and YNFKEQ. The DNA of the CDR3 is TGTGCCAGCAGCCAAAATCCTAGCGGGGGGGCGGAGGGTACGCAGTATTTT. Its protein is CASSQNPSGGAEGTQYF.